This T cell receptor (beta chain) is drawn from a study of blood T cell repertoires in COVID-19. Study summary: Spain, Italy and the United States supplied samples that represented acute and convalescent COVID-19.

Participants had their cohort set by participant-reported clinical history. The repertoire was sequenced with immunoSEQ multiplex PCR; TCRdb's copy has only in-frame clones and lacks some. The sample records about 170,000 clones, around nine tenths being singletons. This CDR3 region has 13 residues. The ends were cut back, 8 bases at V and 1 base at J, with 10 bases in the middle. Per germline, CDR1 SGHTA and CDR2 FQGNSA. The sequence came from a woman between 18 and 29 years old who had recovered from COVID-19. This sequence joins TRBV7-2 and TRBJ2-3; no clear D gene. The specimen sequenced was PBMCs or T cells enriched from blood (not recorded which). This CDR3 is CASLPPRTDTQYF. Here the CDR3 DNA reads TGTGCCAGCCTACCCCCCCGCACAGATACGCAGTATTTT.